This T cell receptor beta chain was retrieved from a study of CD8 T cells in ankylosing spondylitis. Study-wide results and limits: Matched synovial fluid from ankylosing spondylitis patients was reported to be enriched for disease-linked clones. Before this, some motif variants had been reported in reactive arthritis synovial fluid and blood. Disease-associated clonotypes exhibited CD8+ identity and were relatively infrequent in peripheral blood.

One entry per CDR3 protein, called by TCRdb with MiXCR from the 5' RACE reads. The table lists about 130,000 distinct CDR3 sequences, approximately 13% of them singletons. This clonotype was observed a few times. Its target is not known. The CDR3 length is 14 residues. Germline V gives CDR1 SNHLY, CDR2 FYNNEI. The trim removed 6 bases at V and 6 bases at J, leaving 6 bases unmatched. This TCR came from a female donor with ankylosing spondylitis or in good health (not recorded which). The V call is TRBV2, the J call TRBJ1-5; 9 positions match TRBD1. The sample consisted of blood, either unsorted or a sorted T cell fraction (not recorded which). The CDR3 region is CASRGGQGVQPQHF. CDR3 in DNA: TGTGCCAGCAGGGGGGGACAGGGTGTTCAGCCCCAGCATTTT.